The 5 T cell receptor beta chains reported below all come from one sample, sequenced in a study of type 1 regulatory T cells. These TCRs are of unknown antigen specificity. In TCRdb, the reads were re-called with MiXCR into one record per CDR3 protein. The sample shows 14,000 to 15,000 distinct CDR3 sequences, about an eighth of them seen only once. The sample consisted of cultured T cells, either the whole culture or a sorted T cell fraction (not recorded which). These receptor sequences come from a human donor in good health.

This sequence joins TRBV18 and TRBJ1-4; TRBD1 aligns across 7 bases. Germline lookup yields CDR1 KGHSH and CDR2 LQKENI. Trimming at V came to 6 bases and at J to 7 bases, leaving 14 bases not matched to a gene. The CDR3 is made up of 16 amino acids. The CDR3 here is CASSITGQANGEKLFF. CDR3 nucleotide sequence: TGTGCCAGCTCCATAACTGGACAGGCAAACGGTGAAAAACTGTTTTTT.

In this sample, this clonotype turned up many times. The rearrangement joins TRBV5-1 to TRBJ1-1; no firm D call. The CDR3 length is 14 residues. Trimming stripped 2 bases from V and 1 base from J, with 9 bases between. The germline gives CDR1 SGHRS, CDR2 YFSETQ. CDR3 protein: CASSLSRQNTEAFF. The CDR3 nucleotides read TGCGCCAGCAGCTTAAGTCGGCAGAACACTGAAGCTTTCTTT.

The chain joins TRBV30 to TRBJ1-4, with D maybe TRBD1 (5 bases). The length of the CDR3 is 15 residues. V shed 3 bases and J shed 0 bases, with 11 bases lying between them. CDR1 is GTSNPN and CDR2 is SVGIG in the germline V gene (reference sequence). CDR3 amino acids: CAWSPPGATNEKLFF. CDR3 nucleotide sequence: TGTGCCTGGAGCCCCCCGGGGGCAACTAATGAAAAACTGTTTTTT.

Many counts were recorded for this clonotype. The CDR3: CASRVATDTQYF. In DNA, the CDR3 is TGTGCCAGCAGGGTAGCCACAGATACGCAGTATTTT. The V gene is TRBV12-3 or TRBV12-4, the J gene TRBJ2-3; D not certain. The CDR3 runs 12 residues. V shed 6 bases and J shed 2 bases, with 6 bases lying between them.

This clonotype was seen more than once but under ten times. This CDR3 is CSAPKTGSFYNEQFF. CDR3 nucleotides: TGCAGTGCGCCGAAGACAGGGAGTTTCTACAATGAGCAGTTCTTC. V is TRBV20-1 and J is TRBJ2-1, with 7 bases lining up with TRBD1. V was pared by 6 bases and J by 3 bases, with 11 bases of the junction left unmatched. In germline, CDR1 is DFQATT, CDR2 SNEGSKA (reference sequence). The CDR3 runs 15 residues.